The 6 T cell receptor beta chains listed next were all sequenced from one sample in a study of spatial heterogeneity in lung cancer. Time point here: blood at routine non-recurrence follow-up after resection. From the 5' RACE reads, TCRdb called clonotypes with MiXCR, one entry per CDR3 protein. The sample records fewer than 150,000 distinct CDR3 sequences, 10% to 14% being singletons. Sequenced here: PBMCs, sampled at follow-up. The receptors originated from a female donor with early-stage non-small cell lung cancer.

J is TRBJ2-6 and V is TRBV18, with no clear D. Germline loops: CDR1 KGHSH, CDR2 LQKENI. Trimming removed 0 bases from V and 4 bases from J, with 4 bases in between. The CDR3 extends over 14 amino acids. CDR3 sequence (DNA): TGTGCCAGCTCACCACCGAACGGGGCCAACGTCCTGACTTTC. It codes for CASSPPNGANVLTF. Looking up the rest from reference TRBV18 and TRBJ2-6 gives the full variable domain: NAGVMQNPRHLVRRRGQEARLRCSPMKGHSHVYWYRQLPEEGLKFMVYLQKENIIDESGMPKERFSAEFPKEGPSILRIQQVVRGDSAAYFCASSPPNGANVLTFGAGSRLTVL.

The rearrangement links TRBV28 to TRBJ1-5; D not certain. Germline CDR1 is MDHEN and CDR2 is SYDVKM. Trimming pared 6 bases from V and 3 bases from J, leaving 9 bases between. This CDR3 spans 13 amino acids. CDR3 residues: CASRPYNNQPQHF. CDR3 bases: TGTGCCAGCAGACCCTACAACAATCAGCCCCAGCATTTT.

The chain uses TRBV7-8 and TRBJ1-4, with a tentative D call TRBD1 (5 bases). CDR1 is SGHVS and CDR2 is FQNEAQ in the germline V gene. The CDR3 covers 16 residues. V lost 0 bases to trimming and J lost 4 bases, with 12 bases between them. CDR3 sequence reads: CASSLAVSGGNEKLFF. The CDR3 coding sequence is TGTGCCAGCAGCTTAGCGGTGTCCGGGGGTAATGAAAAACTGTTTTTT.

This clonotype was counted at least ten times. The chain employs TRBV9 and TRBJ2-5; a possible D gene is TRBD2 (6 bases). There are 18 residues in the CDR3. V lost 0 bases and J 1 base, leaving 19 bases between the germline ends. Germline CDR1 is SGDLS and CDR2 is YYNGEE. The chain's CDR3 is CASSVASTRRGLQETQYF. Here the CDR3 DNA reads TGTGCCAGCAGCGTAGCTTCTACTAGGAGGGGACTCCAAGAGACCCAGTACTTC.

This clonotype was observed many times. The chain links TRBV7-9 to TRBJ2-7; D might be TRBD1 or TRBD2, each matching 5 bases. This CDR3 contains 14 residues. V was clipped by 5 bases and J by 5 bases, with 16 bases between them. Germline values: CDR1 SEHNR, CDR2 FQNEAQ (reference sequence). For the CDR3, the DNA is TGTGCCAGCAGCGCCACGGGACGCGGAAACGAGCAGTACGTC. This encodes CASSATGRGNEQYV.

The V gene is TRBV11-2, the J gene TRBJ1-3; D unresolved. There are 14 residues in the CDR3. V lost 5 bases and J lost 2, with 10 bases in between. In germline, CDR1 is SGHAT, CDR2 FQNNGV. CDR3 sequence: CASSQGSAGNTIYF. The CDR3, as DNA: TGTGCCAGCAGCCAAGGGAGTGCTGGAAACACCATATATTTT.